Listed here is a single TCR beta chain. This sample is part of a study of technical replicates of blood from a few donors. Measured with immunoSEQ multiplex PCR; TCRdb has only the in-frame clones, and not every one. The table has under 95,000 clones, 90% to 95% seen once. The receptor comes from a human donor in good health. Some clones in this sample may be carry-over from other donors' samples. The sample was T cells isolated from PBMCs.

CDR3 loop: CASSLRTDKNIQYF. As DNA, the CDR3 is TGCGCCAGCAGCTTGAGGACAGACAAAAACATTCAGTACTTC. This chain uses TRBV5-1 with TRBJ2-4; possible D gene TRBD1, 6 bases. In germline, CDR1 is SGHRS, CDR2 YFSETQ. The CDR3 length is 14 residues. V lost 1 base to trimming and J lost 3 bases, with 8 bases between them.